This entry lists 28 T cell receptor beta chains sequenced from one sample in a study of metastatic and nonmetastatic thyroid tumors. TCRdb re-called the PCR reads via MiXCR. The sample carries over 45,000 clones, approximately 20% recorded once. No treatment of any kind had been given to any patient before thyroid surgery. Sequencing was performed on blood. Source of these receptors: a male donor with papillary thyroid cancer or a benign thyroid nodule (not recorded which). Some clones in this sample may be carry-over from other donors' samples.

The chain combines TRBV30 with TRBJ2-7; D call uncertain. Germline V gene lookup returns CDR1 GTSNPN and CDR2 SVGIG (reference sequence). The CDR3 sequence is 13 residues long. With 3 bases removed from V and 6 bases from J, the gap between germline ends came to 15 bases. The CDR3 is CAWSPPVTTEQYF. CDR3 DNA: TGTGCCTGGAGCCCACCAGTGACGACCGAGCAGTACTTC.

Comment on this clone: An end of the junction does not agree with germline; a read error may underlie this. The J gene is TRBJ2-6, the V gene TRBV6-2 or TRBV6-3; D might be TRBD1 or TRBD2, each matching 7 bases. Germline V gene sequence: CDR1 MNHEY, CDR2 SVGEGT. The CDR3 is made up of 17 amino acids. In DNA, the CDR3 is TGTGCTAGCAGTTACAACCGGGGAGGGGGCATGACCAACGTCCTGACTTTC. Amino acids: CASSYNRGGGMTNVLTF.

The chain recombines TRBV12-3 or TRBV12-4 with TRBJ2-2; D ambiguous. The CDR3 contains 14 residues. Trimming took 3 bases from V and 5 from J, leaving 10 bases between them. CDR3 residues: CASSLAWGTGELFF. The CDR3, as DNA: TGTGCCAGCAGTTTGGCGTGGGGAACCGGGGAGCTGTTTTTT.

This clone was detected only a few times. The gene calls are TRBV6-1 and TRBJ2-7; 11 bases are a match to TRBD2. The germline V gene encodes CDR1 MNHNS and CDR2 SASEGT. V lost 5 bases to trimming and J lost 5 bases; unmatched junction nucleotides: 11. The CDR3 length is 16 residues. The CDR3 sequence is CASSSDVSGRVNEQYF. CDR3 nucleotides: TGTGCCAGCAGTAGTGATGTTAGCGGGAGGGTAAACGAGCAGTACTTC.

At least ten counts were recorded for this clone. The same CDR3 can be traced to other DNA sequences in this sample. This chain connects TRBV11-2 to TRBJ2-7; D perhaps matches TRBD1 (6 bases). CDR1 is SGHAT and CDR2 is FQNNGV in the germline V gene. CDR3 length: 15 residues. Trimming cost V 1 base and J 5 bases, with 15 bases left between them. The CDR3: CASSLVGGVGDEQYF. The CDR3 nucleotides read TGTGCCAGCAGCTTAGTAGGGGGAGTAGGAGACGAGCAGTACTTC.

CDR3 sequence (DNA): TGTGCCAGCAGCGTAGCAGCGGGAGTTGGATATTTT. It codes for CASSVAAGVGYF. The gene calls are TRBV9 and TRBJ2-3, with TRBD2 identical over 8 bases. J lost 15 bases, V lost 0 bases, and 6 bases had no gene match. The CDR3 runs 12 residues. CDR1 is SGDLS and CDR2 is YYNGEE in the germline V gene. The variable domain in full, completed from reference TRBV9 and TRBJ2-3, reads DSGVTQTPKHLITATGQRVTLRCSPRSGDLSVYWYQQSLDQGLQFLIQYYNGEERAKGNILERFSAQQFPDLHSELNLSSLELGDSALYFCASSVAAGVGYFGPGTRLTVL.

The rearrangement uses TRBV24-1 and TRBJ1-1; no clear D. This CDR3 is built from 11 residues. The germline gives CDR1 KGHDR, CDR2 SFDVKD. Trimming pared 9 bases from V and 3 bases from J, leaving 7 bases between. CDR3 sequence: CATPQDTEAFF. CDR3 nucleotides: TGTGCCACCCCTCAGGACACTGAAGCTTTCTTT.

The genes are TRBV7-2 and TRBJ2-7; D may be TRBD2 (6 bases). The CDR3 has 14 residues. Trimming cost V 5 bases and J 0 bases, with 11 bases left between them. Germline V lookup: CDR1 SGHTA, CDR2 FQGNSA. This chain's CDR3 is CASSLDGSSYEQYF. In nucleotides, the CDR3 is TGTGCCAGCAGCCTCGACGGGAGCTCCTACGAGCAGTACTTC.

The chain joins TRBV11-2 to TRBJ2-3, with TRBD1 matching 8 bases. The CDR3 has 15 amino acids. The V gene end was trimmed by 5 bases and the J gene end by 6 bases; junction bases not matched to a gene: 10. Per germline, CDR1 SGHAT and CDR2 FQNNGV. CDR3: CASSARGPSGDTQYF. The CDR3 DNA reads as TGTGCCAGCAGCGCCAGGGGGCCCTCGGGGGATACGCAGTATTTT.

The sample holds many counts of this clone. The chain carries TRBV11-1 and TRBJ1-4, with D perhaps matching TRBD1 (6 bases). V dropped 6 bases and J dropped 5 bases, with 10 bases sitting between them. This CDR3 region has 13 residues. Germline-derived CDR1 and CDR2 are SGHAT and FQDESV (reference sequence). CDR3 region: CASRRQVNEKLFF. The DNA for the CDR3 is TGTGCCAGCAGACGACAGGTGAATGAAAAACTGTTTTTT.

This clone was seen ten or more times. CDR3 protein: CASSFDRDELNEQFF. In nucleotides, the CDR3 is TGTGCCAGCAGCTTCGACCGGGACGAACTCAATGAGCAGTTCTTC. The rearrangement links TRBV5-6 to TRBJ2-1, with D perhaps assigned TRBD1 or TRBD2 (5 bases each). CDR1 is SGHDT, CDR2 YYEEEE, per germline. This CDR3 is 15 amino acids long. V shed 2 bases and J shed 6 bases, with 15 bases lying between them.

The CDR3 protein is CASSLGHEQFF. CDR3 in DNA: TGTGCCAGCAGCTTAGGTCATGAGCAGTTCTTC. The chain combines TRBV5-6 with TRBJ2-1; no definite D call. CDR1 and CDR2 (germline): SGHDT, YYEEEE. The CDR3 is 11 amino acids. Trimming shortened V by 2 bases and J by 8 bases, and 5 bases separated the two germline ends.

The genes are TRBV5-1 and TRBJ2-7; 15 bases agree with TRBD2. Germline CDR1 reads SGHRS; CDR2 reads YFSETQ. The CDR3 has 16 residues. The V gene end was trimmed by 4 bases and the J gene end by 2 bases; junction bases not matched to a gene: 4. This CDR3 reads CASSDGLAGGPYEQYF. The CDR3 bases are TGCGCCAGCAGCGACGGACTAGCGGGAGGGCCCTACGAGCAGTACTTC.

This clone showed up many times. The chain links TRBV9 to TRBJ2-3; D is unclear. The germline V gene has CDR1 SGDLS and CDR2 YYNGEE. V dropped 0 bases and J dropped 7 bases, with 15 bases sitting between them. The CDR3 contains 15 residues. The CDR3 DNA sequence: TGTGCCAGCAGCGTAGACCCGACCAGTAGAAATACGCAGTATTTT. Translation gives CASSVDPTSRNTQYF.

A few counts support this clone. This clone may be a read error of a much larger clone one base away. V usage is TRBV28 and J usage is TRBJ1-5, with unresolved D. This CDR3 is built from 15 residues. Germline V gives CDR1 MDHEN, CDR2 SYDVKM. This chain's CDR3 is CASRPPGSRNHPQHF. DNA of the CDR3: TGTGCCAGTCGCCCCCCGGGGTCTAGGAATCATCCCCAGCATTTT.

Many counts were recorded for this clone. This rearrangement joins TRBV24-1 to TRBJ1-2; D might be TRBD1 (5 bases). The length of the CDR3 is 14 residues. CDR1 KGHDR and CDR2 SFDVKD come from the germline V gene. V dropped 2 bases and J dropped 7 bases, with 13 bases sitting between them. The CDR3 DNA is TGTGCCACCAGTGATTATCAGGGAGTGGGTGGCTACACCTTC. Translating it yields CATSDYQGVGGYTF.

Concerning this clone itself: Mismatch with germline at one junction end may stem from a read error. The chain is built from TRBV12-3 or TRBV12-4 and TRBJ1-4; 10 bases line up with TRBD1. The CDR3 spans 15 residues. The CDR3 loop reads CASSEGQGGLGKTVF. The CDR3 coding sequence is TGTGCCAGCAGTGAAGGACAGGGGGGCCTGGGAAAAACTGTTTTT.

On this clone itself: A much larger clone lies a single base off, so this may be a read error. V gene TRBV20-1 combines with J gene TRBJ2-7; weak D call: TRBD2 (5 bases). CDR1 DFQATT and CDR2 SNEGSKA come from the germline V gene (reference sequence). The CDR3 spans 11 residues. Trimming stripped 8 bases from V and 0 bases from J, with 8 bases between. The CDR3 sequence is CSSRGSYEQYF. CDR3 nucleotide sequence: TGCAGTTCTCGGGGCTCCTACGAGCAGTACTTC.

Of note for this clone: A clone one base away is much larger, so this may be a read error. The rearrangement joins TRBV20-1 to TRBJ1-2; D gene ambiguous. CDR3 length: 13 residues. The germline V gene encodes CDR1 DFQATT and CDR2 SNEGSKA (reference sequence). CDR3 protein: CSVRDSGLGGYTF. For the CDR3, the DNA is TGCAGTGTTAGAGATAGTGGGTTAGGGGGCTACACCTTC.

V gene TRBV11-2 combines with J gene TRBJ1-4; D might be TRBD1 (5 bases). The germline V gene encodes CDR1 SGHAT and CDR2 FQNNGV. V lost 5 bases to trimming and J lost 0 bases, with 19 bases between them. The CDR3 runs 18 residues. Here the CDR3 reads CASSLLGEEGPTNEKLFF. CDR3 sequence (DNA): TGTGCCAGCAGCCTCCTGGGGGAGGAGGGCCCAACTAATGAAAAACTGTTTTTT.

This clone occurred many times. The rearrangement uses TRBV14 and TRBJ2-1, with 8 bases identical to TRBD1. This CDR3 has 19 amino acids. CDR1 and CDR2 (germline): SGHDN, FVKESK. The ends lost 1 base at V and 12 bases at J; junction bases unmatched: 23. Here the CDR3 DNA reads TGTGCCAGCAGCCAAGCAATCGGATCCCGGGACAGGCCTCGTTTTGTGCAGTTCTTC. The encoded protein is CASSQAIGSRDRPRFVQFF. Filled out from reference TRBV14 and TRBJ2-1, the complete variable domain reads EAGVTQFPSHSVIEKGQTVTLRCDPISGHDNLYWYRRVMGKEIKFLLHFVKESKQDESGMPNNRFLAERTGGTYSTLKVQPAELEDSGVYFCASSQAIGSRDRPRFVQFFGPGTRLTVL.

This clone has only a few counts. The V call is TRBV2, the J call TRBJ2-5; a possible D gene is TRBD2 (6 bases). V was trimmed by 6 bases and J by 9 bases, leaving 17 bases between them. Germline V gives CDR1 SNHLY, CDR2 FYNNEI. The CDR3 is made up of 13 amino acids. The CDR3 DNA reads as TGTGCCAGCAGAGGGCAGAGTAGGGAGGCCCAGTACTTC. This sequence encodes CASRGQSREAQYF.

CDR3 residues: CASSETDRGHTEAFF. Written as DNA, the CDR3 is TGCGCCAGCAGCGAGACGGACAGGGGGCACACTGAAGCTTTCTTT. The V call is TRBV5-1, the J call TRBJ1-1; 11 bases map to TRBD1. With 4 bases clipped from V and 3 bases from J, the junction kept 5 bases outside the gene matches. Germline V gene sequence: CDR1 SGHRS, CDR2 YFSETQ. The CDR3 sequence is 15 residues long. The variable domain in full, with the rest retrieved from reference TRBV5-1 and TRBJ1-1, is KAGVTQTPRYLIKTRGQQVTLSCSPISGHRSVSWYQQTPGQGLQFLFEYFSETQRNKGNFPGRFSGRQFSNSRSEMNVSTLELGDSALYLCASSETDRGHTEAFFGQGTRLTVV.

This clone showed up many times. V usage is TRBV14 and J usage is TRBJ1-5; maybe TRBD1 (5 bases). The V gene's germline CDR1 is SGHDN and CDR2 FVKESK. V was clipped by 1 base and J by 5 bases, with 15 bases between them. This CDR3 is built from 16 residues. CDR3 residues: CASSQGAGKGDQPQHF. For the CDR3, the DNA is TGTGCCAGCAGCCAAGGAGCAGGGAAGGGTGATCAGCCCCAGCATTTT. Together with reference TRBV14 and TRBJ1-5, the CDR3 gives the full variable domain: EAGVTQFPSHSVIEKGQTVTLRCDPISGHDNLYWYRRVMGKEIKFLLHFVKESKQDESGMPNNRFLAERTGGTYSTLKVQPAELEDSGVYFCASSQGAGKGDQPQHFGDGTRLSIL.

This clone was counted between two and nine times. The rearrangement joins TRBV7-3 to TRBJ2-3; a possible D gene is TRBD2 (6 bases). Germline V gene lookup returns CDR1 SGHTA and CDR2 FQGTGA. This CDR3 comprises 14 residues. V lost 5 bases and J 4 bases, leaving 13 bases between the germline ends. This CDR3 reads CASSQEGPSDTQYF. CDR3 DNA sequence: TGTGCCAGCAGCCAGGAGGGCCCCTCAGATACGCAGTATTTT.

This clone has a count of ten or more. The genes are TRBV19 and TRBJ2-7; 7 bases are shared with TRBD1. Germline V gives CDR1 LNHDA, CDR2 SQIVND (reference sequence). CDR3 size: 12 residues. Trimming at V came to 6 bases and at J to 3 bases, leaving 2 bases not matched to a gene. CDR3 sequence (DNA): TGTGCCAGTAGAGGGGACAGCTACGAGCAGTACTTC. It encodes CASRGDSYEQYF.

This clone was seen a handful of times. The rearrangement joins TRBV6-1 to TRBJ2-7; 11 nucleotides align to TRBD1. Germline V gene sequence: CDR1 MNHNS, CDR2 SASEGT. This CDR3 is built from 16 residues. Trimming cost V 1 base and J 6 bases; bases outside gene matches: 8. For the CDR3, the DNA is TGTGCCAGCAGTGAAGAAGAGGGGACAGGGGGAGGCGAGCAGTACTTC. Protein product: CASSEEEGTGGGEQYF.

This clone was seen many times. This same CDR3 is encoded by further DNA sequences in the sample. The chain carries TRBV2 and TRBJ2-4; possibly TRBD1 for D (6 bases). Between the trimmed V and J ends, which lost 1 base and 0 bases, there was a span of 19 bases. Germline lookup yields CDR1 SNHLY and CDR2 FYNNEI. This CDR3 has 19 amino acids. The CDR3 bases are TGTGCCAGCAGTGAAGTTGGGACATGGGGCGGCAAAGCCAAAAACATTCAGTACTTC. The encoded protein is CASSEVGTWGGKAKNIQYF.